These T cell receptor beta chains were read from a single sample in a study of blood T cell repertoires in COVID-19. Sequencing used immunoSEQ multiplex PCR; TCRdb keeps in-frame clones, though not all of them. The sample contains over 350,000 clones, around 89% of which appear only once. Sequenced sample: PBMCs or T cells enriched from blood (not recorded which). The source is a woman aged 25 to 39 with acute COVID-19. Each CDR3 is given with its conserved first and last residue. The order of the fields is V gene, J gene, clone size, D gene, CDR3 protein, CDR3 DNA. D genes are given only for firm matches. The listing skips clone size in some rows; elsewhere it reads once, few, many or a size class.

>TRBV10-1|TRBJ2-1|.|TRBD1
CASSETGESGGNEQFF
TGCGCCAGCAGTGAAACAGGGGAAAGCGGTGGGAATGAGCAGTTCTTC
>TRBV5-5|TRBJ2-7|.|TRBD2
CASSRILSGGENYEQYF
TGTGCCAGCAGCCGGATACTGAGCGGGGGGGAAAATTACGAGCAGTACTTC
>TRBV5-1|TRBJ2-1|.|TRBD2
CASSPGGGYNEQFF
TGCGCCAGCAGCCCCGGGGGGGGGTACAATGAGCAGTTCTTC
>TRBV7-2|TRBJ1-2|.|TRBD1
CASSSRGQGVGYTF
TGTGCCAGCAGCTCCCGAGGACAGGGGGTTGGCTACACCTTC
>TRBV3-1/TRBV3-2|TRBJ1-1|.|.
CASSQGTDWRNTEAFF
TGTGCCAGCAGCCAAGGTACGGACTGGAGGAACACTGAAGCTTTCTTT
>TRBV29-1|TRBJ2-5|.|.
CSVHYGGETQYF
TGCAGCGTTCACTATGGGGGGGAGACCCAGTACTTC
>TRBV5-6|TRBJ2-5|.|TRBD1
CASSSGTGVAETQYF
TGTGCCAGCAGCTCCGGGACAGGGGTAGCGGAGACCCAGTACTTC
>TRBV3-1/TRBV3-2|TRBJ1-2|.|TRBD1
CASSQRQGSAGYTF
TGTGCCAGCAGCCAAAGACAGGGGTCGGCTGGCTACACCTTC
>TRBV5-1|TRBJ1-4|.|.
CASSFGPGGREKLFF
TGCGCCAGCAGCTTCGGACCAGGAGGGCGGGAAAAACTGTTTTTT
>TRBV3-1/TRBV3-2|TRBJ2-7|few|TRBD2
CASSQRGASGGVQYF
TGTGCCAGCAGCCAACGAGGGGCTAGCGGGGGGGTTCAGTACTTC
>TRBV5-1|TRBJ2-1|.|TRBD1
CASSIGTGRKNEQFF
TGCGCCAGCAGCATAGGGACAGGGCGTAAAAATGAGCAGTTCTTC
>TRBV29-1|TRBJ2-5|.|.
CSVVGGGETQYF
TGCAGCGTTGTAGGTGGGGGGGAGACCCAGTACTTC
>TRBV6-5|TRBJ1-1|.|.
CASSRGNTEAFF
TGTGCCAGCAGTCGAGGAAACACTGAAGCTTTCTTT
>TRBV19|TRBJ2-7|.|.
CASSIDLRGTYEQYF
TGTGCCAGTAGTATAGATCTAAGGGGCACCTACGAGCAGTACTTC
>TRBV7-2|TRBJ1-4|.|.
CASRLGATNEKLFF
TGTGCCAGCAGGCTGGGAGCAACTAATGAAAAACTGTTTTTT
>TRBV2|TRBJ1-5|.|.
CASSGPLRGSNQPQHF
TGTGCCAGCAGTGGACCTTTACGGGGGAGCAATCAGCCCCAGCATTTT
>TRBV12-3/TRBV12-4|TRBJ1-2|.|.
CASSPPGRAGYTF
TGTGCCAGCAGTCCACCCGGCAGGGCGGGCTACACCTTC
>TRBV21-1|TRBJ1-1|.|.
CASSVGTAMNTEAFF
TGTGCCAGCAGCGTCGGGACAGCCATGAACACTGAAGCTTTCTTT
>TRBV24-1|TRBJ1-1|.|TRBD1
CATSDSRDREAFF
TGTGCCACCAGTGATTCCCGGGACAGGGAAGCTTTCTTT
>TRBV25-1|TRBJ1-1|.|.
CASSVQGSLSTEAFF
TGTGCCAGCAGTGTTCAGGGGTCCCTGTCCACTGAAGCTTTCTTT
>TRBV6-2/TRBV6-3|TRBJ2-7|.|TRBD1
CASSPSGQGLYEQYF
TGTGCCAGCAGTCCGTCAGGACAGGGCCTCTATGAGCAGTACTTC
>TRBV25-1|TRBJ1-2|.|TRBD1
CASQDVGQGQYGYTF
TGTGCCAGCCAGGATGTGGGACAGGGGCAATATGGCTACACCTTC
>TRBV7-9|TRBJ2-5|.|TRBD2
CASSSVRLAGETQYF
TGTGCCAGCAGCTCCGTAAGACTAGCTGGGGAGACCCAGTACTTC
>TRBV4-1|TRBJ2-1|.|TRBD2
CASSQVILGLALPYNEQFF
TGCGCCAGCAGCCAAGTTATTTTAGGACTAGCCCTCCCATACAATGAGCAGTTCTTC
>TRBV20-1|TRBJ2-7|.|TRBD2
CSASQGGVQYF
TGCAGTGCTAGCCAGGGAGGGGTGCAGTACTTC
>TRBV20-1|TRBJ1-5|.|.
CSASGSGDYSNQPQHF
TGCAGTGCTAGTGGGTCAGGCGATTATAGCAATCAGCCCCAGCATTTT
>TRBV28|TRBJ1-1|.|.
CASSTGRVEAFF
TGTGCCAGCAGTACGGGCAGGGTTGAAGCTTTCTTT
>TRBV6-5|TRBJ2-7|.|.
CASSYSKGAYEQYF
TGTGCCAGCAGTTACTCGAAAGGGGCCTACGAGCAGTACTTC
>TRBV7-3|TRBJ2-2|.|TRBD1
CASSLLGQGSGELFF
TGTGCCAGCAGCTTATTGGGACAGGGGTCCGGGGAGCTGTTTTTT
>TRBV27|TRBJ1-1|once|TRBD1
CASSRTPGTGGTEAFF
TGTGCCAGCAGTCGTACTCCCGGGACAGGGGGCACTGAAGCTTTCTTT
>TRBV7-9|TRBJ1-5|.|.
CASSLVGEQPQHF
TGTGCCAGCAGCTTAGTCGGGGAGCAGCCCCAGCATTTT
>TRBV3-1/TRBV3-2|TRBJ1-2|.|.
CASSARTGGRPIYGYTF
TGTGCCAGCAGCGCGAGAACGGGAGGGAGGCCCATCTATGGCTACACCTTC
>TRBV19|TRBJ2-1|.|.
CASSVNGGPRNYNEQFF
TGTGCCAGTAGTGTCAACGGGGGGCCCAGAAACTACAATGAGCAGTTCTTC
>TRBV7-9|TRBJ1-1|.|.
CASSTTVMNTEAFF
TGTGCCAGCAGCACGACAGTGATGAACACTGAAGCTTTCTTT
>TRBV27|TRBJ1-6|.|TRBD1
CASSLSTGQGPMTLHF
TGTGCCAGCAGTTTATCGACGGGACAGGGGCCCATGACCCTCCACTTT
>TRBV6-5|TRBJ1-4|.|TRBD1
CASSRQGLYEKLFF
TGTGCCAGCAGCCGACAGGGCCTTTACGAAAAACTGTTTTTT
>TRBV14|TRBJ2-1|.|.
CASSQERFLGTAEQFF
TGTGCCAGCAGCCAAGAGCGTTTCTTGGGTACAGCTGAGCAGTTCTTC
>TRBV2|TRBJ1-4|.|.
CASILGQGNEKLFF
TGTGCCAGCATCCTTGGGCAGGGTAATGAAAAACTGTTTTTT
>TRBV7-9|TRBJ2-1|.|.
CASTLRGGYNEQFF
TGTGCCAGCACCTTAAGGGGGGGTTACAATGAGCAGTTCTTC
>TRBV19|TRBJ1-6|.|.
CASRPGGRYNSPLHF
TGTGCCAGCCGCCCCGGGGGGAGATATAATTCACCCCTCCACTTT
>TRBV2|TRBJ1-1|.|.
CASSEDGQMNTEAFF
TGTGCCAGCAGTGAAGATGGACAGATGAACACTGAAGCTTTCTTT
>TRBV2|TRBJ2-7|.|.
CASIAEPYEQYF
TGTGCCAGTATAGCGGAGCCCTACGAGCAGTACTTC
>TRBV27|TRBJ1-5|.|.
CASSLVGGNQPQHF
TGTGCCAGCAGTTTAGTGGGAGGGAATCAGCCCCAGCATTTT
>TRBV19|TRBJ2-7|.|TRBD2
CASSPSLRGGSYEQYF
TGTGCCAGTAGTCCCAGTTTGCGGGGGGGTTCGTACGAGCAGTACTTC
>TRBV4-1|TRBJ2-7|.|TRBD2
CASSLGTSGYEQYF
TGCGCCAGCAGCCTCGGGACTAGCGGTTACGAGCAGTACTTC
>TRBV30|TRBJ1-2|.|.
CALLGTSNYGYTF
TGTGCCTTGCTTGGGACATCCAACTATGGCTACACCTTC
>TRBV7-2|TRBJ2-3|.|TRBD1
CASSIQSGTVGTDTQYF
TGTGCCAGCAGCATACAGTCCGGGACAGTGGGCACAGATACGCAGTATTTT
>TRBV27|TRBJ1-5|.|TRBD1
CASSLRGGGQPQHF
TGTGCCAGCAGTTTAAGAGGGGGCGGTCAGCCCCAGCATTTT
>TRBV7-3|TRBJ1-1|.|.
CASSLEVSTEAFF
TGTGCCAGCAGCTTAGAGGTGTCCACTGAAGCTTTCTTT
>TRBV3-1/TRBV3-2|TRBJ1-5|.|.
CASSQRGGPQHF
TGTGCCAGCAGCCAAAGGGGGGGACCCCAGCATTTT
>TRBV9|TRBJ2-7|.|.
CASSAPPGEQYF
TGTGCCAGCAGCGCCCCCCCAGGGGAGCAGTACTTC